Listed below are T cell receptor beta chains from one sample, sequenced in a study of tumor-infiltrating lymphocytes in primary liver carcinoma. TCRdb reanalysed the multiplex PCR reads using MiXCR and keeps one entry per CDR3 protein. The sample holds around 80,000 distinct CDR3 sequences, 60% to 75% seen once. Material for sequencing was liver tumor tissue from sampling region 1. These receptors all come from a man aged 35-49 years with primary liver carcinoma and hepatitis B virus infection. Both conserved end residues are part of each CDR3. The D gene is left open where the match is weak. Size values are once, few and many counts, or a class for expanded clones, and some rows have none.

TRBV6-1	-	-	TRBJ2-7	CASNPGHYEHYF	TGTGCCAGCAACCCGGGCCACTACGAACACTACTTC
TRBV6-6	-	-	TRBJ1-4	CASSPTYGEEKLFF	TGTGCCAGCAGTCCGACCTATGGAGAGGAAAAACTGTTTTTT
TRBV11-2	TRBD1	-	TRBJ2-1	CTSSFDDRDFNEQFF	TGTACCAGTAGCTTCGATGACAGGGATTTCAACGAGCAGTTCTTC
TRBV28	TRBD2	-	TRBJ2-1	CASSLPGLAGDEQLF	TGTGCCAGCAGTTTACCCGGACTAGCGGGGGATGAGCAGTTATTC
TRBV11-2	-	-	TRBJ2-2	CASSQRLVHIPNIGELFF	TGTGCCAGCAGCCAACGACTAGTCCATATCCCGAACATCGGAGAGCTGTTTTTC
TRBV6-5	TRBD2	medium-sized	TRBJ2-2	CASSKLSGTNTGELFF	TGTGCCAGCAGTAAACTTAGCGGGACAAACACCGGGGAGCTGTTTTTT
TRBV4-1	-	-	TRBJ1-4	CARRQDTQRRSLFF	TGCGCCAGAAGGCAAGATACCCAGCGGCGGTCGCTGTTTTTT
TRBV11-1	TRBD2	large	TRBJ2-3	CASSKGLAVSTDTQYF	TGTGCCAGCAGCAAGGGACTAGCGGTTAGCACAGATACGCAGTATTTT
TRBV28	TRBD2	-	TRBJ2-1	CASSSLSGRTGLRGSRSYNDQFF	TGTGCCAGCAGTTCCCTCAGCGGGAGGACCGGTTTGCGGGGGAGTAGATCCTACAATGATCAGTTCTTC
TRBV7-9	-	-	TRBJ1-3	CASSLTEQGGNTTYF	TGTGCCAGTAGCCTTACAGAACAGGGTGGAAACACCACATATTTT
TRBV12-3/TRBV12-4	-	-	TRBJ2-3	CASIPSGSTDMQYF	TGTGCCAGCATCCCATCGGGGAGCACAGATATGCAGTATTTT
TRBV5-6	-	-	TRBJ2-1	CASNKQGIIPDGQFF	TGTGCCAGCAACAAACAGGGTATTATACCGGATGGGCAGTTCTTC
TRBV4-1	-	-	TRBJ1-1	CANSQFASEAFF	TGCGCCAACAGCCAATTCGCGAGTGAAGCTTTCTTT
TRBV6-5	-	many	TRBJ1-2	CASSYSSSGNGYTF	TGTGCCAGCAGTTACTCGAGCTCCGGGAATGGCTACACCTTC
TRBV5-4	-	-	TRBJ2-3	CASSRDTSTDMQYF	TGTGCCAGCAGCCGGGACACCAGCACAGATATGCAGTATTTT
TRBV11-2	TRBD1	-	TRBJ2-7	CASSSGRLGTDSYEQYF	TGTGCCAGCAGTTCAGGAAGACTCGGGACAGACTCCTACGAACAGTACTTC
TRBV29-1	TRBD2	many	TRBJ2-2	CSSWGGTGELFF	TGCAGCTCTTGGGGGGGGACCGGGGAGCTGTTTTTT
TRBV4-1	-	-	TRBJ2-5	CANSRVIVETQNF	TGCGCCAATAGCCGGGTTATCGTAGAGACCCAGAATTTC
TRBV4-1	-	-	TRBJ2-7	CASGPCSLTPYEQYF	TGCGCCAGCGGCCCCTGCTCTTTGACCCCCTACGAGCAGTACTTC
TRBV29-1	TRBD1	-	TRBJ2-7	CSVISGGSPYEQYF	TGCAGCGTTATATCAGGGGGCAGCCCCTACGAGCAGTATTTC
TRBV6-5	-	-	TRBJ2-1	CASSFSKGGIYNEQFF	TGTGCCAGCAGTTTCTCGAAGGGCGGTATATACAATGAGCAGTTCTTC
TRBV12-3/TRBV12-4	-	-	TRBJ1-2	CAISLGRDGYTF	TGTGCCATCAGCTTGGGCAGGGATGGCTACACCTTC
TRBV12-3/TRBV12-4	-	-	TRBJ1-6	CASSSTTRRNSPLHF	TGTGCCAGCTCTTCCACGACAAGGCGTAATTCACCCCTCCACTTT
TRBV24-1	-	-	TRBJ1-1	CATSDAERAETEAFF	TGTGCCACCAGTGATGCGGAACGGGCTGAGACTGAGGCTTTCTTT
TRBV5-4	-	-	TRBJ2-3	CTSSLDGVERPDTQYF	TGTACCAGCAGCTTGGACGGGGTGGAGAGGCCAGATACGCAGTATTTT
TRBV29-1	-	medium-sized	TRBJ2-7	CSSWLNSGEQYF	TGCAGCTCGTGGCTGAATTCGGGAGAGCAGTACTTC
TRBV20-1	TRBD2	-	TRBJ2-1	CSAPLTSGRGNEQFF	TGCAGTGCTCCGCTGACTAGCGGGAGGGGCAATGAGCAGTTCTTC
TRBV29-1	-	many	TRBJ2-7	CSVESVQTYEQYF	TGCAGCGTTGAAAGCGTCCAGACCTACGAGCAGTACTTC
TRBV11-2	-	many	TRBJ2-1	CASSSELYNEQFF	TGTGCCAGCAGCTCAGAATTATACAATGAGCAGTTCTTC
TRBV6-1	-	once	TRBJ2-7	CATLHGVAALEHYF	TGTGCCACCCTACACGGAGTAGCGGCCCTCGAGCATTACTTC
TRBV5-4	-	-	TRBJ1-2	CASRVDRHYGFTF	TGTGCCAGCCGCGTGGACCGTCACTATGGCTTCACCTTC
TRBV6-1	-	-	TRBJ1-1	CASSVVGSTEAHF	TGTGCCAGCAGTGTGGTCGGTAGTACTGAAGCTCACTTT
TRBV12-3/TRBV12-4	-	many	TRBJ1-4	CASSLLGATNEKLFF	TGTGCCAGCAGTCTCCTAGGGGCAACTAATGAAAAACTGTTTTTT
TRBV4-1	TRBD2	many	TRBJ2-3	CASSQPGLAGSPSGTDTQYF	TGCGCCAGCAGCCAACCGGGACTAGCGGGGTCTCCTAGCGGCACAGATACGCAGTATTTT
TRBV11-1	-	-	TRBJ2-7	CASNLGQRIIVEQYF	TGTGCCAGCAACCTTGGACAGAGAATAATTGTCGAGCAGTACTTC
TRBV4-1	-	-	TRBJ2-2	CASRHEVANTGKLFF	TGCGCCAGCAGGCATGAAGTTGCTAACACCGGGAAGCTGTTTTTT
TRBV7-8	-	-	TRBJ2-5	CASSPLCSTQETQYF	TGTGCCAGCAGTCCCCTCTGCAGTACTCAAGAGACCCAGTACTTC
TRBV5-4	-	-	TRBJ2-5	CASNSRAKEETQYF	TGTGCCAGCAACTCGCGAGCTAAGGAGGAGACCCAGTACTTC
TRBV4-2	-	-	TRBJ2-3	CASTQSRTGTDTQYF	TGTGCCAGCACCCAATCGAGAACAGGGACAGATACGCAGTATTTT
TRBV4-2	TRBD2	many	TRBJ2-3	CASRLGLAGGPDTQYF	TGTGCCAGCCGCCTCGGACTAGCGGGCGGCCCAGATACGCAGTATTTT
TRBV5-1	TRBD2	many	TRBJ2-3	CASTGTSNLADTQYF	TGCGCCAGCACTGGGACTAGCAATTTAGCAGATACGCAGTATTTT
TRBV7-3	-	few	TRBJ2-6	CASSPGSGANVLTF	TGTGCCAGCAGCCCAGGGTCTGGGGCCAACGTCCTGACTTTC
TRBV11-2	-	-	TRBJ2-1	CASSPRGDTYNEQFF	TGTGCCAGCAGCCCAAGAGGAGACACCTACAATGAGCAGTTCTTC
TRBV29-1	TRBD1	once	TRBJ2-7	CSVLGTGAPAGTYEKSF	TGCAGCGTTCTCGGGACAGGGGCTCCGGCGGGCACCTACGAGAAGTCCTTC
TRBV7-9	-	many	TRBJ1-2	CASSSEGLGYTF	TGTGCCAGCAGCAGCGAGGGACTTGGCTACACCTTC
TRBV6-5	-	once	TRBJ2-1	CASSYSWGGGSYNELFF	-
TRBV6-4	-	once	TRBJ2-6	CAISTGTSGANVLTF	TGTGCCATCTCAACGGGGACCTCTGGGGCCAACGTCCTGACTTTC
TRBV11-1	TRBD2	-	TRBJ2-1	CPSSLGLAGGVDNEQFF	TGTCCCAGCAGTCTGGGACTAGCGGGAGGGGTTGACAATGAGCAGTTCTTC
TRBV19	-	-	TRBJ1-1	CASSISAGDPPPEAFF	TGTGCCAGTAGTATTAGTGCAGGAGACCCCCCGCCTGAAGCTTTCTTT
TRBV29-1	TRBD1	few	TRBJ1-2	CSVEGDRDGYTF	TGCAGCGTTGAAGGTGACAGGGATGGCTACACCTTC
TRBV5-7	-	-	TRBJ2-4	CASSLDTSLVRNIQYF	TGTGCCAGCAGCTTGGATACTAGCCTAGTGAGAAACATTCAGTACTTC
TRBV6-2/TRBV6-3	TRBD2	-	TRBJ2-2	CASGLSGSRVGELLF	TGTGCCAGCGGCTTAAGCGGGAGTCGAGTCGGGGAGCTGTTGTTT
TRBV12-3/TRBV12-4	-	-	TRBJ1-1	CANSLGGRGTEAFF	TGTGCCAACAGTTTAGGGGGGCGGGGGACTGAAGCTTTCTTC
TRBV10-1	TRBD2	-	TRBJ2-2	CASSELAQGELFF	TGCGCCAGCAGTGAACTAGCGCAGGGGGAGCTGTTTTTT
TRBV11-2	-	-	TRBJ2-2	CDSSTNTGELFF	TGCGACAGTAGCACAAACACCGGGGAGCTGTTTTTT
TRBV6-5	-	once	TRBJ2-7	CASREYRSSYEQYF	TGTGCCAGCAGGGAATACAGGAGCTCCTACGAGCAGTACTTC
TRBV29-1	-	-	TRBJ2-1	CSVVIGYNEQFF	TGCAGCGTTGTTATCGGCTACAATGAGCAGTTCTTC